These 23 T cell receptor beta chains originate from one sample sequenced in a study of blood T cell repertoires in COVID-19. This table comes from immunoSEQ multiplex PCR, and its TCRdb copy is limited to in-frame clones, with some not included. The sample contains 280,000 or so clones, nearly 90% of which appear only once. Sequencing input: PBMCs or T cells enriched from blood (not recorded which). Every receptor here comes from a woman aged 18 to 35 with acute COVID-19.

This chain links TRBV29-1 with TRBJ1-1, with 7 nucleotides matching TRBD1. With V trimmed by 7 bases and J by 5 bases, 13 bases remained unmatched. This CDR3 is built from 14 residues. Germline CDR1 reads SQVTM; CDR2 reads ANQGSEA. The CDR3 loop is CSAVGPGGGTEAFF. CDR3 bases: TGCAGCGCCGTGGGTCCAGGGGGAGGTACTGAAGCTTTCTTT.

CDR3 sequence reads: CASSRGSIRGRADGGELFF. The CDR3 DNA sequence: TGCGCCAGCAGTAGGGGATCGATTCGCGGGAGGGCCGATGGCGGGGAGCTGTTTTTT. The chain combines TRBV10-2 with TRBJ2-2; 9 nucleotides match TRBD2. Losses at the gene ends were 5 bases for V and 7 bases for J; bases not matched to a gene: 20. Germline V CDR1 and CDR2: WSHSY, SAAADI. This CDR3 has 19 residues.

The table lists this clone with a few counts. The chain carries TRBV10-3 and TRBJ2-1; D unresolved. The CDR3 is 14 residues long. The V end lost 3 bases, the J end lost 6 bases, and 12 bases lay between the germline ends. Germline V gives CDR1 ENHRY, CDR2 SYGVKD. The CDR3 spells CAISDPGVSNEQFF. DNA of the CDR3: TGTGCCATCAGTGACCCGGGTGTCTCCAATGAGCAGTTCTTC.

This clone was recorded a few times. The V gene is TRBV29-1, the J gene TRBJ1-2; 7 bases align to TRBD1. This CDR3 comprises 14 residues. Trimming at V came to 4 bases and at J to 7 bases, leaving 12 bases not matched to a gene. Germline lookup yields CDR1 SQVTM and CDR2 ANQGSEA. Written as DNA, the CDR3 is TGCAGCGTTGGGAGACCTAGGGACAGTCGTGGCTACACCTTC. Protein sequence: CSVGRPRDSRGYTF. The whole variable domain, filled in from reference TRBV29-1 and TRBJ1-2, reads SAVISQKPSRDICQRGTSLTIQCQVDSQVTMMFWYRQQPGQSLTLIATANQGSEATYESGFVIDKFPISRPNLTFSTLTVSNMSPEDSSIYLCSVGRPRDSRGYTFGSGTRLTVV.

This chain joins TRBV7-2 and TRBJ2-2, with a possible D match to TRBD2 (6 bases). V dropped 1 base and J dropped 6 bases, with 12 bases sitting between them. The CDR3 contains 15 residues. Germline CDR1 and CDR2: SGHTA and FQGNSA. The CDR3 region is CASSLVVRGAGELFF. DNA of the CDR3: TGTGCCAGCAGCTTAGTTGTTCGCGGGGCCGGGGAGCTGTTTTTT.

The V gene is TRBV7-9, the J gene TRBJ2-7; weak D call: TRBD2 (5 bases). The CDR3 loop spans 15 amino acids. Trimming left V 5 bases short and J 0 bases short, with 14 bases between. CDR1 SEHNR and CDR2 FQNEAQ come from the germline V gene (reference sequence). The CDR3 here is CASSERTVSSYEQYF. The CDR3 DNA sequence: TGTGCCAGCAGCGAGAGGACTGTTAGCTCCTACGAGCAGTACTTC.

This chain joins TRBV28 and TRBJ2-7; 7 nucleotides align to TRBD1. CDR1 and CDR2 (germline): MDHEN, SYDVKM. V was clipped by 6 bases and J by 3 bases; unmatched bases: 11. The CDR3 runs to 15 residues. CDR3 nucleotide sequence: TGTGCCAGCAGGGGCCTACAGGGGACCCTCTACGAGCAGTACTTC. Encoded protein: CASRGLQGTLYEQYF.

The V gene is TRBV9, the J gene TRBJ2-3, with TRBD1 matching 11 bases. This CDR3 is 16 amino acids long. CDR1 is SGDLS and CDR2 is YYNGEE in the germline V gene. With 4 bases clipped from V and 4 bases from J, the junction kept 8 bases outside the gene matches. This CDR3 is CASSKSGTGGADTQYF. DNA for the CDR3: TGTGCCAGCAGCAAAAGCGGGACAGGGGGTGCAGATACGCAGTATTTT.

This clone was seen a few times. V usage is TRBV19 and J usage is TRBJ1-6; 7 nucleotides agree with TRBD1. Germline V CDR1 and CDR2: LNHDA, SQIVND (reference sequence). Trimming removed 8 bases from V and 8 bases from J; junction bases left unmatched: 15. CDR3 length: 16 residues. The CDR3 sequence is CASAPSRRQGDSPLHF. The CDR3 bases are TGTGCCAGTGCTCCTAGTCGCCGACAGGGAGATTCACCCCTCCACTTT. The complete variable domain, with remaining parts taken from reference TRBV19 and TRBJ1-6, reads DGGITQSPKYLFRKEGQNVTLSCEQNLNHDAMYWYRQDPGQGLRLIYYSQIVNDFQKGDIAEGYSVSREKKESFPLTVTSAQKNPTAFYLCASAPSRRQGDSPLHFGNGTRLTVT.

CDR3 sequence: CASSIVSGGINEQFF. CDR3 coding DNA: TGTGCCAGTAGTATAGTTAGCGGGGGGATCAATGAGCAGTTCTTC. The chain links TRBV19 to TRBJ2-1, with TRBD2 matching over 10 bases. V lost 1 base to trimming and J lost 6 bases; unmatched junction nucleotides: 3. This CDR3 has 15 amino acids. Germline V gene data show CDR1 as LNHDA and CDR2 as SQIVND (reference sequence).

The chain recombines TRBV29-1 with TRBJ2-1; tentative D call: TRBD2 (7 bases). The germline V gene encodes CDR1 SQVTM and CDR2 ANQGSEA. The CDR3 is made up of 14 amino acids. Trimming removed 4 bases from V and 8 bases from J, with 18 bases in between. CDR3 sequence (DNA): TGCAGCGTTGTACTAGGGGGGGTACAGGATGAGCAGTTCTTC. Translated, it gives CSVVLGGVQDEQFF.

This clone was seen only once. This sequence joins TRBV4-1 and TRBJ2-7; D is possibly TRBD2 (6 bases). The ends were cut back, 3 bases at V and 0 bases at J, with 9 bases in the middle. Germline V CDR1 and CDR2: MGHRA, YSYEKL. CDR3 size: 14 residues. CDR3 sequence (DNA): TGCGCCAGCAGCCACGGGGGATTCTCCTACGAGCAGTACTTC. Residues: CASSHGGFSYEQYF.

J is TRBJ2-7 and V is TRBV19; TRBD1 matches 7 bases. This CDR3 contains 16 residues. V lost 3 bases and J lost 5; bases outside the gene matches: 13. Germline-derived CDR1 and CDR2 are LNHDA and SQIVND (reference sequence). DNA for the CDR3: TGTGCCAGTAGTATGCTACCTAAGGGGGCTGGGGACGAGCAGTACTTC. This gives the protein CASSMLPKGAGDEQYF.

The chain employs TRBV11-2 and TRBJ1-1, with D hard to call. The CDR3 loop spans 15 amino acids. In germline, CDR1 is SGHAT, CDR2 FQNNGV. Trimming took off 4 bases at V and 0 bases at J, with 12 bases between the two ends. The CDR3 loop reads CASSSRRRMNTEAFF. The CDR3 nucleotides are TGTGCCAGCAGCTCCAGACGGCGGATGAACACTGAAGCTTTCTTT.

The CDR3 is CASFGLRYGSGYTF. The DNA of the CDR3 is TGTGCCAGCTTTGGGCTCAGGTACGGCAGTGGCTACACCTTC. V gene TRBV28 combines with J gene TRBJ1-2; D not resolved. Per germline, CDR1 MDHEN and CDR2 SYDVKM. V was pared by 8 bases and J by 7 bases, with 20 bases between. The CDR3 contains 14 residues.

The chain joins TRBV27 to TRBJ1-3; tentatively, D is TRBD1 (6 bases). The CDR3 is 22 residues long. Trimming pared 2 bases from V and 0 bases from J, leaving 29 bases between. Germline V gene lookup returns CDR1 MNHEY and CDR2 SMNVEV (reference sequence). CDR3 DNA: TGTGCCAGCAGTTTACTGCCCCCCTACCGACCACAGGGTTCAAGCTCTGGAAACACCATATATTTT. Translating gives CASSLLPPYRPQGSSSGNTIYF.

The sample holds one count of this clone. V usage is TRBV5-1 and J usage is TRBJ1-4; 8 positions agree with TRBD1. The junction had 5 bases not matched to a gene; V was cut back by 0 bases and J by 10 bases. This CDR3 spans 14 amino acids. The germline V gene has CDR1 SGHRS and CDR2 YFSETQ. The CDR3 sequence is CASSLGTGGGKLFF. CDR3 DNA sequence: TGCGCCAGCAGCTTGGGAACAGGGGGTGGAAAACTGTTTTTT.

The chain combines TRBV7-2 with TRBJ1-1, with a weak D call TRBD1 (6 bases). Germline CDR1 SGHTA, CDR2 FQGNSA. The CDR3 has 15 residues. Trimming took off 1 base at V and 5 bases at J, with 14 bases between the two ends. The CDR3 sequence: CASSLVREGGTEAFF. CDR3 sequence (DNA): TGTGCCAGCAGCTTAGTTCGGGAGGGGGGGACTGAAGCTTTCTTT.

The chain couples TRBV7-8 to TRBJ2-2; D may be TRBD2 (5 bases). V lost 0 bases to trimming and J lost 5 bases, with 22 bases between them. Germline CDR1 SGHVS, CDR2 FQNEAQ. The CDR3 totals 19 residues. For the CDR3, the DNA is TGTGCCAGCAGCTTAGCCGCTCGCGGGCGCCCAGGAAGGACCGGGGAGCTGTTTTTT. Amino acid sequence: CASSLAARGRPGRTGELFF.

The chain links TRBV7-9 to TRBJ1-2; 8 bases are a match to TRBD1. Germline CDR1 SEHNR, CDR2 FQNEAQ (reference sequence). The CDR3 runs 16 residues. Trimming removed 6 bases from V and 4 bases from J; junction bases left unmatched: 13. The CDR3 reads CASRNLPNRGTYGYTF. CDR3 nucleotides: TGTGCCAGCAGGAACCTCCCCAACAGGGGGACCTATGGCTACACCTTC.

CDR3 in amino acids: CASSQGGQPNQPQHF. The CDR3 nucleotides are TGCGCCAGCAGCCAAGGGGGACAGCCCAATCAGCCCCAGCATTTT. This chain uses TRBV4-1 with TRBJ1-5, with 7 bases aligning to TRBD1. V lost 1 base to trimming and J lost 3 bases; unmatched junction nucleotides: 3. The CDR3 totals 15 residues. Germline V CDR1 and CDR2: MGHRA, YSYEKL.

The rearrangement uses TRBV15 and TRBJ2-4, with D possibly being TRBD1 (5 bases). V was shortened by 3 bases and J by 0 bases, with 18 bases between the two germline ends. The CDR3 loop spans 18 amino acids. Germline V CDR1 and CDR2: LNHNV, YYDKDF (reference sequence). The CDR3 DNA reads TGTGCCACCAGCAGTGCCCCAGGGTGGCCACTAGCCAAAAACATTCAGTACTTC. It is translated as CATSSAPGWPLAKNIQYF. The full variable domain, completed using reference TRBV15 and TRBJ2-4, is DAMVIQNPRYQVTQFGKPVTLSCSQTLNHNVMYWYQQKSSQAPKLLFHYYDKDFNNEADTPDNFQSRRPNTSFCFLDIRSPGLGDTAMYLCATSSAPGWPLAKNIQYFGAGTRLSVL.

This chain's CDR3 is CASSHGQGHGYTF. In nucleotides, the CDR3 is TGTGCCAGCAGCCACGGACAGGGGCATGGCTACACCTTC. V gene TRBV6-4 combines with J gene TRBJ1-2, with 9 nucleotides matching TRBD1. The CDR3 length is 13 residues. V shed 6 bases and J 6 bases; nucleotides not matched to a gene: 5. CDR1 is MRHNA and CDR2 is SNTAGT in the germline V gene.